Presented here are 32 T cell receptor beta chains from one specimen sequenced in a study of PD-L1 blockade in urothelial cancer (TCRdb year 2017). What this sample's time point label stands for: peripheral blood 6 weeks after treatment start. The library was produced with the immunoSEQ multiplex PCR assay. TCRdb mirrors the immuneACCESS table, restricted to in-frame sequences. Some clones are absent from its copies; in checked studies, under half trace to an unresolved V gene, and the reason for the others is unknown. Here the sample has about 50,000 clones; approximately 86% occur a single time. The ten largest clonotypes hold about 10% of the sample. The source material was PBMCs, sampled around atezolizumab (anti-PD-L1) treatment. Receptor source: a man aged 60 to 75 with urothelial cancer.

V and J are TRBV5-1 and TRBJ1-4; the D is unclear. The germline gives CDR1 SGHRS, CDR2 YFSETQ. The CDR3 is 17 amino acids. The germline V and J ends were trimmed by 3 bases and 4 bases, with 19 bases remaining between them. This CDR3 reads CASSSLPPGLNNEKLFF. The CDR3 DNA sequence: TGCGCCAGCAGCTCGCTTCCCCCGGGATTAAATAATGAAAAACTGTTTTTT.

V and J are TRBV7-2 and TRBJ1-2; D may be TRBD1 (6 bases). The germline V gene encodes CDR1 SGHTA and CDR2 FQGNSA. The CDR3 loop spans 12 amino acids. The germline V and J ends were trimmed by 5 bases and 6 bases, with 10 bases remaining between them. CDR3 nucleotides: TGTGCCAGCAGCCTAACAGGGAATGGCTACACCTTC. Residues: CASSLTGNGYTF. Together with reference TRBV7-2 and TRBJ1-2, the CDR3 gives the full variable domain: GAGVSQSPSNKVTEKGKDVELRCDPISGHTALYWYRQSLGQGLEFLIYFQGNSAPDKSGLPSDRFSAERTGGSVSTLTIQRTQQEDSAVYLCASSLTGNGYTFGSGTRLTVV.

The CDR3 loop is CASSRRRGTEAFF. CDR3 nucleotide sequence: TGTGCCAGCAGTCGGAGGCGAGGCACTGAAGCTTTCTTT. The J gene is TRBJ1-1, the V gene TRBV7-2; D is unclear. The CDR3 is 13 amino acids. Trimming removed 6 bases at V and 4 bases at J, with 12 bases between. Looked up from germline, CDR1 is SGHTA and CDR2 is FQGNSA. The entire variable domain, with the rest obtained from reference TRBV7-2 and TRBJ1-1, is as follows: GAGVSQSPSNKVTEKGKDVELRCDPISGHTALYWYRQSLGQGLEFLIYFQGNSAPDKSGLPSDRFSAERTGGSVSTLTIQRTQQEDSAVYLCASSRRRGTEAFFGQGTRLTVV.

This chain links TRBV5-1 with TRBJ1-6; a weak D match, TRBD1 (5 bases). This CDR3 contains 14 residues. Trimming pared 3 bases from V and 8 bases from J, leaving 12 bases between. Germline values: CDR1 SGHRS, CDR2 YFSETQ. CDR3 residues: CASSWEGADSPLHF. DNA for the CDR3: TGCGCCAGCAGCTGGGAAGGGGCAGATTCACCCCTCCACTTT. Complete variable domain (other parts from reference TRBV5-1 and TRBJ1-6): KAGVTQTPRYLIKTRGQQVTLSCSPISGHRSVSWYQQTPGQGLQFLFEYFSETQRNKGNFPGRFSGRQFSNSRSEMNVSTLELGDSALYLCASSWEGADSPLHFGNGTRLTVT.

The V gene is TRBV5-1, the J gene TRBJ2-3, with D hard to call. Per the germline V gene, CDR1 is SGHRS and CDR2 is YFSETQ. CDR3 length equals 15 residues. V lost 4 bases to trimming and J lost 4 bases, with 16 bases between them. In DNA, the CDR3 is TGCGCCAGCAGCCTGACGCGAAGGAGCGCAGATACGCAGTATTTT. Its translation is CASSLTRRSADTQYF. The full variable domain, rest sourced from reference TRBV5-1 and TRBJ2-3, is KAGVTQTPRYLIKTRGQQVTLSCSPISGHRSVSWYQQTPGQGLQFLFEYFSETQRNKGNFPGRFSGRQFSNSRSEMNVSTLELGDSALYLCASSLTRRSADTQYFGPGTRLTVL.

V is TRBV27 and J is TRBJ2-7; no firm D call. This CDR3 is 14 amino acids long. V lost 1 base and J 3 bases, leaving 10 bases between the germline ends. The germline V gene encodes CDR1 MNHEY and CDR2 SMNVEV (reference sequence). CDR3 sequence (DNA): TGTGCCAGCAGTTTATACGGTTCTGGCTACGAGCAGTACTTC. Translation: CASSLYGSGYEQYF.

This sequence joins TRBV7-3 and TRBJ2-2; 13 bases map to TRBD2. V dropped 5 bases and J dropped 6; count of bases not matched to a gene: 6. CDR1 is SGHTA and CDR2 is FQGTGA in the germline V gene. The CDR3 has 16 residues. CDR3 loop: CASSPSGTSGAGELFF. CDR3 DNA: TGTGCCAGCAGCCCATCCGGGACTAGCGGGGCCGGGGAGCTGTTTTTT. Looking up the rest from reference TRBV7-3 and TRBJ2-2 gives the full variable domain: GAGVSQTPSNKVTEKGKYVELRCDPISGHTALYWYRQSLGQGPEFLIYFQGTGAADDSGLPNDRFFAVRPEGSVSTLKIQRTERGDSAVYLCASSPSGTSGAGELFFGEGSRLTVL.

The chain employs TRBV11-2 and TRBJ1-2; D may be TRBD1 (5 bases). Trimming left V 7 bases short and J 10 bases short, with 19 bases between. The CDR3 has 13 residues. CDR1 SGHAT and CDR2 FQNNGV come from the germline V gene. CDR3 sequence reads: CASTFRGGGDYTF. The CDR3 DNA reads TGTGCCAGCACCTTTCGCGGGGGGGGAGACTACACCTTC.

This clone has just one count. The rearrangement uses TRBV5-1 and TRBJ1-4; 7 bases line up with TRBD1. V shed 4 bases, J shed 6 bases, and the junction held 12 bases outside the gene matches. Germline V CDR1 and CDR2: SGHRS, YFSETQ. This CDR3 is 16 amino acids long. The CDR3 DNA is TGCGCCAGCAGCGCCGACAGGGCCCGGCGGTATGAAAAACTGTTTTTT. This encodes CASSADRARRYEKLFF. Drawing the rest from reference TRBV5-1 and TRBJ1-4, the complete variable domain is KAGVTQTPRYLIKTRGQQVTLSCSPISGHRSVSWYQQTPGQGLQFLFEYFSETQRNKGNFPGRFSGRQFSNSRSEMNVSTLELGDSALYLCASSADRARRYEKLFFGSGTQLSVL.

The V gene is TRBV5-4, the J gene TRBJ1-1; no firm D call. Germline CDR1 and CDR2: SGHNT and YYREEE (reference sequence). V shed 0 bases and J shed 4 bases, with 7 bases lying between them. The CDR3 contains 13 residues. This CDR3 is CASSLAGVTEAFF. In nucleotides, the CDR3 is TGTGCCAGCAGCTTGGCCGGGGTCACTGAAGCTTTCTTT. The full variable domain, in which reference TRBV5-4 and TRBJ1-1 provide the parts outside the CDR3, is ETGVTQSPTHLIKTRGQQVTLRCSSQSGHNTVSWYQQALGQGPQFIFQYYREEENGRGNFPPRFSGLQFPNYSSELNVNALELDDSALYLCASSLAGVTEAFFGQGTRLTVV.

CDR3 nucleotide sequence: TGCGCCAGCAGCGCTACCCGAGGGGACAGGGGGCGAAACAATGAGCAGTTCTTC. Translated: CASSATRGDRGRNNEQFF. V and J are TRBV10-1 and TRBJ2-1, with TRBD1 matching over 12 bases. The germline gives CDR1 WNHNN, CDR2 SYGVQD (reference sequence). CDR3 size: 18 residues. J was trimmed by 5 bases and V by 6 bases; bases with no gene match: 14.

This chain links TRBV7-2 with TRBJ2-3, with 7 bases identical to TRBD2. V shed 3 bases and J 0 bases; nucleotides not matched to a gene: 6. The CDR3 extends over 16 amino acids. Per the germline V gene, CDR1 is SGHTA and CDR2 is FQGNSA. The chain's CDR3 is CASSFRLRGSTDTQYF. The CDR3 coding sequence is TGTGCCAGCAGCTTTCGGTTGCGGGGGAGCACAGATACGCAGTATTTT. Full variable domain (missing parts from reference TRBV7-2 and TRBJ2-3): GAGVSQSPSNKVTEKGKDVELRCDPISGHTALYWYRQSLGQGLEFLIYFQGNSAPDKSGLPSDRFSAERTGGSVSTLTIQRTQQEDSAVYLCASSFRLRGSTDTQYFGPGTRLTVL.

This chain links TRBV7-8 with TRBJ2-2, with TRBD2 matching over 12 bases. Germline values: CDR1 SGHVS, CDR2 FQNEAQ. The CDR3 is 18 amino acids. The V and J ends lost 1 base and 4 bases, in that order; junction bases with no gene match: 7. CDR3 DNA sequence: TGTGCCAGCAGCTTAGGTCTAGCGGGGGGGCGTGGCACCGGGGAGCTGTTTTTT. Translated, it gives CASSLGLAGGRGTGELFF. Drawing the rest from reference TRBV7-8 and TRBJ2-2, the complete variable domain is GAGVSQSPRYKVAKRGQDVALRCDPISGHVSLFWYQQALGQGPEFLTYFQNEAQLDKSGLPSDRFFAERPEGSVSTLKIQRTQQEDSAVYLCASSLGLAGGRGTGELFFGEGSRLTVL.

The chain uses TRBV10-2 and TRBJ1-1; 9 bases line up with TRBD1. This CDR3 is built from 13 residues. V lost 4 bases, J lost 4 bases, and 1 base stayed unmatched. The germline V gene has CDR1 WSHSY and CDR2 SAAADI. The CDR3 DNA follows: TGCGCCAGCAGTGGACAGGGGGGCACTGAAGCTTTCTTT. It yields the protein CASSGQGGTEAFF.

CDR3 sequence: CSGYRAVGGYTF. The DNA for the CDR3 is TGCAGCGGTTACAGGGCCGTGGGTGGCTACACCTTC. The chain carries TRBV29-1 and TRBJ1-2, with D perhaps TRBD1 (6 bases). Deletions cut 7 bases from V and 7 bases from J, with 16 bases between. Looked up from germline, CDR1 is SQVTM and CDR2 is ANQGSEA. There are 12 residues in the CDR3.

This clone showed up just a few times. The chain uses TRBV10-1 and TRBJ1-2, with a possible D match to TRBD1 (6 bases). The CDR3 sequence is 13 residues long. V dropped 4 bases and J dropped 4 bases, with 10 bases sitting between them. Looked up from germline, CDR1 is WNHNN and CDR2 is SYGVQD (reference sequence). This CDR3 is CASSGQDGYGYTF. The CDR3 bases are TGCGCCAGCAGTGGACAGGATGGCTATGGCTACACCTTC.

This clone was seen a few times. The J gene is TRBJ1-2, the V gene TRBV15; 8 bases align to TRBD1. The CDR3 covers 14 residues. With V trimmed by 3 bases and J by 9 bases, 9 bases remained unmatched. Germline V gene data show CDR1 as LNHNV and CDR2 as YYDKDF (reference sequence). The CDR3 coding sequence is TGTGCCACCAGCAGCTCCCGGGACAGGATGAGCTACACCTTC. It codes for CATSSSRDRMSYTF.

The CDR3: CASRPGTLIGGELFF. CDR3 DNA: TGTGCCAGCCGACCCGGGACATTAATTGGCGGGGAGCTGTTTTTT. This chain connects TRBV27 to TRBJ2-2, with a possible D match to TRBD1 (6 bases). CDR1 MNHEY and CDR2 SMNVEV come from the germline V gene (reference sequence). The CDR3 is made up of 15 amino acids. Trimming took 8 bases from V and 7 from J, leaving 20 bases between them.

The CDR3, as DNA: TGTGCCTGGAACCTCATCCGAGTGGTTCCTGAAAATTCACCCCTCCACTTT. Residues: CAWNLIRVVPENSPLHF. The chain combines TRBV30 with TRBJ1-6; D unclear. The V gene's germline CDR1 is GTSNPN and CDR2 SVGIG (reference sequence). V lost 4 bases to trimming and J lost 7 bases, with 23 bases between them. The CDR3 spans 17 residues.

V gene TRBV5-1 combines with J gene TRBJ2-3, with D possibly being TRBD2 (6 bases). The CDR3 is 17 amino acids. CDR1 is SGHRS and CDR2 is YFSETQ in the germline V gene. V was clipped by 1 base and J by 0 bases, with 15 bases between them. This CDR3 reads CASSLRVSGDSTDTQYF. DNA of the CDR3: TGCGCCAGCAGCTTGAGGGTTAGCGGAGACAGCACAGATACGCAGTATTTT.

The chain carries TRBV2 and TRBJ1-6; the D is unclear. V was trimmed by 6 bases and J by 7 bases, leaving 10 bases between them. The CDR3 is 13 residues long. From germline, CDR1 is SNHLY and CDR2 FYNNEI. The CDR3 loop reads CASSGEGNSPLHF. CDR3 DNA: TGTGCCAGCAGCGGGGAGGGCAATTCACCCCTCCACTTT.

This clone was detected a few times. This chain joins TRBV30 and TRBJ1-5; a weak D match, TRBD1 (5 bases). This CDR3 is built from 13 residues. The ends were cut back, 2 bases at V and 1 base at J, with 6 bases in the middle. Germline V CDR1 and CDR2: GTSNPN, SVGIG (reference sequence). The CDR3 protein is CAWSPGSNQPQHF. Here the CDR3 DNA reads TGTGCCTGGAGTCCAGGGAGCAATCAGCCCCAGCATTTT. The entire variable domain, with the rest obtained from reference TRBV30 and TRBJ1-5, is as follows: SQTIHQWPATLVQPVGSPLSLECTVEGTSNPNLYWYRQAAGRGLQLLFYSVGIGQISSEVPQNLSASRPQDRQFILSSKKLLLSDSGFYLCAWSPGSNQPQHFGDGTRLSIL.

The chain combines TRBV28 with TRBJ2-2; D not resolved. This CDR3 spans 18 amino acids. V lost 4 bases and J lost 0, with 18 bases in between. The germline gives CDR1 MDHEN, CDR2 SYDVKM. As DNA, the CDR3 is TGTGCCAGCAGTTGGCCCCCCTCGCCCGAACCGAACACCGGGGAGCTGTTTTTT. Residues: CASSWPPSPEPNTGELFF.

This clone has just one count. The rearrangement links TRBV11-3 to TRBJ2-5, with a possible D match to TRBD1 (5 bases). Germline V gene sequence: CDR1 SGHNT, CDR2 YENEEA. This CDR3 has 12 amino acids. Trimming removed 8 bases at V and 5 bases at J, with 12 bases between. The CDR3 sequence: CASLGLDETQYF. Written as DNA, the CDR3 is TGTGCCAGCTTGGGGCTGGACGAGACCCAGTACTTC. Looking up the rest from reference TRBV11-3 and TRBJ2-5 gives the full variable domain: EAGVVQSPRYKIIEKKQPVAFWCNPISGHNTLYWYLQNLGQGPELLIRYENEEAVDDSQLPKDRFSAERLKGVDSTLKIQPAELGDSAVYLCASLGLDETQYFGPGTRLLVL.

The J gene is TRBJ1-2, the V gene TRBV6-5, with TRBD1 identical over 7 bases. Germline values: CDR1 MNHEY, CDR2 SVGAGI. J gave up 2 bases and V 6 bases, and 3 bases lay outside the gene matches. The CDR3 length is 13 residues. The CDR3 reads CASSEGQNYGYTF. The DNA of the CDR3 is TGTGCCAGCAGCGAGGGACAGAACTATGGCTACACCTTC.

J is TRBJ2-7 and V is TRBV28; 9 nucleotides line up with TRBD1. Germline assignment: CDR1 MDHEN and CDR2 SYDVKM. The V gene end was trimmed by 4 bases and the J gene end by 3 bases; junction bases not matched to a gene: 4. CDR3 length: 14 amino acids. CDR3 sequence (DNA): TGTGCCAGCAGTTGGGACAGGGTCCGCTACGAGCAGTACTTC. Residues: CASSWDRVRYEQYF. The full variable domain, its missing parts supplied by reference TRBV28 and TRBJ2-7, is DVKVTQSSRYLVKRTGEKVFLECVQDMDHENMFWYRQDPGLGLRLIYFSYDVKMKEKGDIPEGYSVSREKKERFSLILESASTNQTSMYLCASSWDRVRYEQYFGPGTRLTVT.

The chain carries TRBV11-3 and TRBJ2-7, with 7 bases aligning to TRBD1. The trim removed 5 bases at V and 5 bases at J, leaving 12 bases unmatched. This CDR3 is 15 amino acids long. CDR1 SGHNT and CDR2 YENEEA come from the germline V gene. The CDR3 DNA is TGTGCCAGCAGCCCCTCGGGACAGCGAGTCCACGAGCAGTACTTC. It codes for CASSPSGQRVHEQYF.

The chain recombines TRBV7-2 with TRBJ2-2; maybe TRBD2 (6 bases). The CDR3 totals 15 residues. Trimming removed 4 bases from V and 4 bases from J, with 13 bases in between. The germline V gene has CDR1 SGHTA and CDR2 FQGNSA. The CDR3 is CASSSTSSVTGELFF. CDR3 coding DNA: TGTGCCAGCAGCTCCACTAGCTCGGTCACCGGGGAGCTGTTTTTT.

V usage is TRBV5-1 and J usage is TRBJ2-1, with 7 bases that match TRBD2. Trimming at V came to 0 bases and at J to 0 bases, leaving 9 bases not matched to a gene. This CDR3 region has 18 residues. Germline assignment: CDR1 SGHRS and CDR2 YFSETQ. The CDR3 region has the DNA TGCGCCAGCAGCTTGGGGGGTAGCGGGCCAAGCTCCTACAATGAGCAGTTCTTC. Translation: CASSLGGSGPSSYNEQFF.

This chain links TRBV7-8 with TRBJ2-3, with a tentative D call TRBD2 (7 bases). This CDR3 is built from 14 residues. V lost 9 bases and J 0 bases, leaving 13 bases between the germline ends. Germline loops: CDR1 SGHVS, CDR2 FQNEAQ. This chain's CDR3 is CASTGGLSTDTQYF. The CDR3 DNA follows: TGTGCCAGTACGGGGGGCCTCAGCACAGATACGCAGTATTTT.

CDR3 amino acids: CATSRDLSGGPTGELFF. For the CDR3, the DNA is TGTGCCACCAGCAGAGATCTTAGCGGGGGACCCACCGGGGAGCTGTTTTTT. This chain links TRBV15 with TRBJ2-2; 9 nucleotides agree with TRBD2. Germline V gives CDR1 LNHNV, CDR2 YYDKDF (reference sequence). The CDR3 length is 17 residues. V was clipped by 0 bases and J by 4 bases; unmatched bases: 6.

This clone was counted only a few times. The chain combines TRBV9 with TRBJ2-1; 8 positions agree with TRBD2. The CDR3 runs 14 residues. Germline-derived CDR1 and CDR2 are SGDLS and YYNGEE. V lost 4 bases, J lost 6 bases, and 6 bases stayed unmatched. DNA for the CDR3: TGTGCCAGCAGCCCCCGGACTAGCCCCAATGAGCAGTTCTTC. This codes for CASSPRTSPNEQFF. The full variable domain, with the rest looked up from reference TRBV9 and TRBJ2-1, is DSGVTQTPKHLITATGQRVTLRCSPRSGDLSVYWYQQSLDQGLQFLIQYYNGEERAKGNILERFSAQQFPDLHSELNLSSLELGDSALYFCASSPRTSPNEQFFGPGTRLTVL.